The rows below give T cell receptor beta chains drawn from one sample of a study of T cells in Graves' hyperthyroidism and ophthalmopathy. TCRdb redid the calling of the multiplex PCR reads with MiXCR, one entry per CDR3 protein. The data hold 300,000 to 500,000 distinct CDR3 sequences, with under 15% observed a single time. The material sequenced was blood. The receptors originated from a woman in her 30s with Graves' hyperthyroidism. The CDR3 runs from the conserved cysteine through the conserved F or W. A D gene is named only where the DNA matches it firmly. Clone size is not always given. Where it is, it says once, few, many or a class for expanded clones.

>TRBJ1-5|TRBD1|-|TRBV6-1
TGTGCCAGCATTAGAGACAGGGACAGCAATCAGCCCCAGCATTTT
CASIRDRDSNQPQHF
>TRBJ2-1|-|many|TRBV3-1
TGTGCCAGCAGCCAAGCCGGACCCCAGGATGAGCAGTTCTTC
CASSQAGPQDEQFF
>TRBJ1-1|-|-|TRBV20-1
TGCAGTGCTAGTTGGGAGACGGGAGCTTTCTTT
CSASWETGAFF
>TRBJ2-5|-|-|TRBV30
TGTGCCTGGGAGAGGGGACTTGGGCAAGAGACCCAGTACTTC
CAWERGLGQETQYF
>TRBJ1-2|-|few|TRBV2
TGTGCCAGCCGTGGTCCAGCTCGCTATGGCTACACCTTC
CASRGPARYGYTF
>TRBJ2-7|TRBD2|-|TRBV5-1
TGCGCCAGCAGCTCCTGGACTAGCGGGGGCTCGGAGCAGTACTTC
CASSSWTSGGSEQYF
>TRBJ2-7|TRBD1|-|TRBV4-2
TGTGCCAGCAGCCAAGAAGGGACAGGAGACTACGAGCAGTACTTC
CASSQEGTGDYEQYF
>TRBJ2-3|TRBD2|few|TRBV7-6
TGTGCCAGCAGCTTAACGGGACTAGCGGTACCCACAGATACGCAGTATTTT
CASSLTGLAVPTDTQYF
>TRBJ1-5|-|-|TRBV28
TGTGCCAGCAGTCTCCGGGCCAGCCGATATAGCAATCAGCCCCAGCATTTT
CASSLRASRYSNQPQHF
>TRBJ2-7|TRBD1|-|TRBV19
TGTGCCAGTAGTCCTCTGGGACAGGGAATGGACGAGCAGTACTTC
CASSPLGQGMDEQYF